One sample yielded the 13 T cell receptor beta chains listed below, sequenced in a study of blood T cell repertoires in COVID-19. Assay used: immunoSEQ multiplex PCR; TCRdb lists only in-frame clones, some missing. The sample holds around 460,000 clones, 70% to 90% seen once. Sequencing input: peripheral blood. The origin of the receptors is a man between 18 and 35 years old with COVID-19, enrolled during active disease.

The chain recombines TRBV7-9 with TRBJ2-7, with D perhaps TRBD2 (6 bases). The CDR3 length is 14 residues. Germline CDR1 SEHNR, CDR2 FQNEAQ (reference sequence). Trimming pared 1 base from V and 5 bases from J, leaving 12 bases between. The CDR3 DNA follows: TGTGCCAGCAGCTTAGGTGGGGGACTGGACGAGCAGTACTTC. This sequence encodes CASSLGGGLDEQYF.

This chain uses TRBV25-1 with TRBJ2-5; D is undetermined. The CDR3 length is 15 residues. Germline V gene lookup returns CDR1 MGHDK and CDR2 SYGVNS. V lost 2 bases to trimming and J lost 1 base, with 11 bases between them. The DNA for the CDR3 is TGTGCCAGCAGTGAACCTGACAACTTCCAAGAGACCCAGTACTTC. This gives the protein CASSEPDNFQETQYF.

The J gene is TRBJ1-6, the V gene TRBV5-1, with 8 bases aligning to TRBD1. The V segment lost 4 bases and the J segment 5 bases; nucleotides outside the gene matches: 8. CDR3 length: 16 residues. In germline, CDR1 is SGHRS, CDR2 YFSETQ. The CDR3 loop is CASSPSGGQDNSPLHF. The CDR3, as DNA: TGCGCCAGCAGCCCTTCAGGGGGACAGGATAATTCACCCCTCCACTTT.

The rearrangement uses TRBV5-4 and TRBJ2-7; tentatively, D is TRBD1 (6 bases). The V end lost 5 bases, the J end lost 5 bases, and 14 bases lay between the germline ends. The CDR3 loop spans 13 amino acids. The germline gives CDR1 SGHNT, CDR2 YYREEE (reference sequence). As DNA, the CDR3 is TGTGCCAGCAGGGCCGACAGGATCCACGAGCAGTACTTC. This sequence encodes CASRADRIHEQYF.

The V gene is TRBV19, the J gene TRBJ1-2; TRBD1 agrees at 8 bases. The CDR3 sequence is 17 residues long. J lost 4 bases, V lost 4 bases, and 14 bases had no gene match. Per the germline V gene, CDR1 is LNHDA and CDR2 is SQIVND (reference sequence). CDR3 coding DNA: TGTGCCAGTAGTACAGGACAGGGCGACAAGCGTGGCTATGGCTACACCTTC. This translates into CASSTGQGDKRGYGYTF.

The chain links TRBV3-1 (or the pseudogene TRBV3-2) to TRBJ2-1; D might be TRBD1 (6 bases). Germline CDR1 is LGHDT and CDR2 is YNNKEL (reference sequence). CDR3 length: 14 residues. V lost 3 bases, J lost 8 bases, and 14 bases lay in between. CDR3: CASSHEPQGDEQFF. The CDR3 bases are TGTGCCAGCAGCCACGAACCACAGGGTGATGAGCAGTTCTTC.

The rearrangement links TRBV28 to TRBJ2-2, with D possibly being TRBD2 (6 bases). Germline lookup yields CDR1 MDHEN and CDR2 SYDVKM. V gave up 6 bases and J gave up 4 bases, with 15 bases separating them. The CDR3 extends over 15 amino acids. CDR3 sequence (DNA): TGTGCCAGCAGGAAACTAGCAGGCGGCACCGGGGAGCTGTTTTTT. As protein: CASRKLAGGTGELFF.

This chain connects TRBV10-1 to TRBJ2-2, with TRBD2 matching over 10 bases. CDR1 and CDR2 (germline): WNHNN, SYGVQD (reference sequence). The CDR3 covers 15 residues. Germline trimming cut 6 bases from V and 3 bases from J; bases unmatched to any gene: 4. The CDR3 loop is CASSPGLAYTGELFF. CDR3 DNA: TGCGCCAGCAGCCCGGGACTAGCGTACACCGGGGAGCTGTTTTTT.

The count of this clone is one. The CDR3 DNA sequence: TGTGCCAGCAGTGAAAGTAGGCAGTACTTC. Protein sequence: CASSESRQYF. This rearrangement joins TRBV6-1 to TRBJ2-7; D gene ambiguous. Trimming cost V 2 bases and J 9 bases, with 5 bases left between them. This CDR3 is built from 10 residues. Germline V gene lookup returns CDR1 MNHNS and CDR2 SASEGT.

The chain joins TRBV5-1 to TRBJ1-2; possibly TRBD1 for D (6 bases). Germline V gene sequence: CDR1 SGHRS, CDR2 YFSETQ. The V end lost 4 bases, the J end lost 3 bases, and 19 bases lay between the germline ends. This CDR3 is built from 16 residues. CDR3 residues: CASSPEYRGRDYGYTF. DNA of the CDR3: TGCGCCAGCAGCCCAGAGTATAGGGGGAGGGACTATGGCTACACCTTC.

The chain couples TRBV19 to TRBJ1-6; no clear D gene. The CDR3 length is 16 residues. Looked up from germline, CDR1 is LNHDA and CDR2 is SQIVND (reference sequence). The germline V and J ends were trimmed by 5 bases and 8 bases, with 19 bases remaining between them. The CDR3 sequence: CASSSGLTFAHSPLHF. The CDR3 DNA sequence: TGTGCCAGTAGTTCAGGACTGACGTTCGCTCATTCACCCCTCCACTTT.

The chain recombines TRBV5-1 with TRBJ2-1; tentative D call: TRBD1 (6 bases). This CDR3 spans 13 amino acids. Germline lookup yields CDR1 SGHRS and CDR2 YFSETQ. V was clipped by 4 bases and J by 3 bases, with 8 bases between them. As DNA, the CDR3 is TGCGCCAGCAGCCGGGACAACTACAATGAGCAGTTCTTC. Its protein product is CASSRDNYNEQFF. Full variable domain (missing parts from reference TRBV5-1 and TRBJ2-1): KAGVTQTPRYLIKTRGQQVTLSCSPISGHRSVSWYQQTPGQGLQFLFEYFSETQRNKGNFPGRFSGRQFSNSRSEMNVSTLELGDSALYLCASSRDNYNEQFFGPGTRLTVL.

The chain couples TRBV19 to TRBJ2-5; 7 nucleotides agree with TRBD1. The germline gives CDR1 LNHDA, CDR2 SQIVND (reference sequence). V was clipped by 5 bases and J by 2 bases; unmatched bases: 8. The CDR3 runs to 15 residues. The CDR3 bases are TGTGCCAGTAGTGCCCACCCGGGACAGCAAGAGACCCAGTACTTC. Translating gives CASSAHPGQQETQYF.